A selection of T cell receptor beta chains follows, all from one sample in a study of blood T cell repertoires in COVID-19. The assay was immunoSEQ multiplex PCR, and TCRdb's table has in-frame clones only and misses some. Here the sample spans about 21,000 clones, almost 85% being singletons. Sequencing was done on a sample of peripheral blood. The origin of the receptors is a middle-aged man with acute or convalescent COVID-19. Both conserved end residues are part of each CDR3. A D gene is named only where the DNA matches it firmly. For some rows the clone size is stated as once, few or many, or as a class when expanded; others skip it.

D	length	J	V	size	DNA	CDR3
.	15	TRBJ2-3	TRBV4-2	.	TGTGCCAGCAGCCAAGAGGAGGGATCCACAGATACGCAGTATTTT	CASSQEEGSTDTQYF
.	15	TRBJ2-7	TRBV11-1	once	TGTGCCAGCAGCGAGAATGGGGCGAATACCTACGAGCAGTACTTC	CASSENGANTYEQYF
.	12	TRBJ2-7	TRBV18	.	TGTGCCAGCTCAGAGACAGCCTACGAGCAGTACTTC	CASSETAYEQYF
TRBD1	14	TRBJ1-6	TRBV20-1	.	TGCAGTGCTAGTCGGCAGGGGGCAGCATCACCCCTCCACTTT	CSASRQGAASPLHF
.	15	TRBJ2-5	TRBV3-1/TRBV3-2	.	TGTGCCAGCAGATCGAGGGGGAACGGAAAAGAGACCCAGTACTTC	CASRSRGNGKETQYF
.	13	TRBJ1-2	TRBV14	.	TGTGCCAGCAGCCCAATACAAACCTATGGCTACACCTTC	CASSPIQTYGYTF
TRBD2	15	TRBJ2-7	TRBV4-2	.	TGTGCCAGCAGCCAGTGGACTAGCGGGAACTACGAGCAGTACTTC	CASSQWTSGNYEQYF
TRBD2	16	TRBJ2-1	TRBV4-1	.	TGCGCCAGCAGCCAAGGACTAGCGGGAGCCTACAATGAGCAGTTCTTC	CASSQGLAGAYNEQFF
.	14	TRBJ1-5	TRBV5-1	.	TGCGCCAGCAGCTTGGACAGCAGCAATCAGCCCCAGCATTTT	CASSLDSSNQPQHF
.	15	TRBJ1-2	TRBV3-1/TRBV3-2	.	TGTGCCAGCAGCCCCGCCGGTGTAGCTATCTATGGCTACACCTTC	CASSPAGVAIYGYTF
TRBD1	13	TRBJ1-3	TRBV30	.	TGTGCCTGGATGGGACAGGGAGGAAACACCATATATTTT	CAWMGQGGNTIYF
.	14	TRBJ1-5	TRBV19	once	TGTGCCAGTAGTATAGATGCACATAATCAGCCCCAGCATTTT	CASSIDAHNQPQHF
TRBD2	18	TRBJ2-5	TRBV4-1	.	TGCGCCAGCAGCGCTCAGCTACAACTAGCGGGGGGTCATGAGACCCAGTACTTC	CASSAQLQLAGGHETQYF
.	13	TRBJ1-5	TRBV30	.	TGTGCCTGGAGTGAAGGTCGGGATCAGCCCCAGCATTTT	CAWSEGRDQPQHF
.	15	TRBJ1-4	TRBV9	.	TGTGCCAGCAGCGTACGCGGAGACCCTAATGAAAAACTGTTTTTT	CASSVRGDPNEKLFF
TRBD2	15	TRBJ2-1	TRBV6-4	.	TGTGCCAGCAGTGATCGCCTAGCGGGGGGGAATGAGCAGTTCTTC	CASSDRLAGGNEQFF
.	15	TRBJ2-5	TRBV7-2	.	TGTGCCAGCAGCTTAGCCACACAGGGGAGGGAGACCCAGTACTTC	CASSLATQGRETQYF
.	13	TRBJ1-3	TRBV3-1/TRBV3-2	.	TGTGCCAGCGGGGGGTTACTTGGAAACACCATATATTTT	CASGGLLGNTIYF
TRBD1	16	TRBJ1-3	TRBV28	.	TGTGCCAGCAGCCCCCTCCGCAGGGGGATTGGAAACACCATATATTTT	CASSPLRRGIGNTIYF
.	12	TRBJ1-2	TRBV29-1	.	TGCAGCGTTCTTGACAGTAACTATGGCTACACCTTC	CSVLDSNYGYTF
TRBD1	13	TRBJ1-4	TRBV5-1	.	TGCGCCAGCAGCTTGGCAGGGGGTGAAAAACTGTTTTTT	CASSLAGGEKLFF
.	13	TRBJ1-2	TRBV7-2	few	TGTGCCAGCAGCCGGGGTGGGATGGGGGGCTACACCTTC	CASSRGGMGGYTF
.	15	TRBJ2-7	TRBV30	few	TGTGCCTGGAGCACTACTGCTGTCTCTACCTACGAGCAGTACTTC	CAWSTTAVSTYEQYF
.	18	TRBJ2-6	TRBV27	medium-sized	TGTGCCAGCAGTTTTAACAGGGGACTCCTGACTGGGGCCAACGTCCTGACTTTC	CASSFNRGLLTGANVLTF
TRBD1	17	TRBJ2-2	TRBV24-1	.	TGTGCCACCAGTGATCCGGGACAGGGGGCTTGGACCGGGGAGCTGTTTTTT	CATSDPGQGAWTGELFF
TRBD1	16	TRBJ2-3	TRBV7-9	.	TGTGCCAGCAGCTTAAGGGGACAGGGGGTCCCAGATACGCAGTATTTT	CASSLRGQGVPDTQYF
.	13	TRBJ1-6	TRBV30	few	TGTGCCTGGAGTGTAGAGGCGGATTCACCCCTCCACTTT	CAWSVEADSPLHF
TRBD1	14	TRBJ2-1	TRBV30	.	TGTGCCTGGAGTGTATCGGGACAGGGGGTTTCGCAGTTCTTC	CAWSVSGQGVSQFF
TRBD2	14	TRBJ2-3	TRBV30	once	TGTGCCTGGAGTAATAGCGGGGGCACAGATACGCAGTATTTT	CAWSNSGGTDTQYF
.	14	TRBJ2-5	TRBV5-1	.	TGCGCCAGCAGCTTTAACGGGGGGCGGGAGACCCAGTACTTC	CASSFNGGRETQYF
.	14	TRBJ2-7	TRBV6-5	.	TGTGCCAGCAGGCCTCCGGGACTTAACTACGAGCAGTACTTC	CASRPPGLNYEQYF
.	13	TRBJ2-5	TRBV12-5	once	TGTGCTAGTGGTTTCAGGGATCAAGAGACCCAGTACTTC	CASGFRDQETQYF
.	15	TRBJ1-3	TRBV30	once	TGTGCCTGGAGAAACCCGGGGAGAACTGGAAACACCATATATTTT	CAWRNPGRTGNTIYF
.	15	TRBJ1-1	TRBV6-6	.	TGTGCCAGCAGTTACGAATCCCAGGGAAGGACTGAAGCTTTCTTT	CASSYESQGRTEAFF
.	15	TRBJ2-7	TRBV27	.	TGTGCCAGCAGTTTGAGCAGTACTCAGGACTACGAGCAGTACTTC	CASSLSSTQDYEQYF
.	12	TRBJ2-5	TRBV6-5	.	TGTGCCAGTGAGGGGGGGGGAGAGACCCAGTACTTC	CASEGGGETQYF
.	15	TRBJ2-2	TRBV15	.	TGTGCCACCAGCAGCCGCGGACAGAACACCGGGGAGCTGTTTTTT	CATSSRGQNTGELFF
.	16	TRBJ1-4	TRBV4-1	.	TGCGCCAGCAGCCCTCACCAGGAAGCAACTAATGAAAAACTGTTTTTT	CASSPHQEATNEKLFF
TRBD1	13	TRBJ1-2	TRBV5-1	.	TGCGCCAGCAGCTCAGACAGGGTCTATGGCTACACCTTC	CASSSDRVYGYTF
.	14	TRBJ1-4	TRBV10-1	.	TGCGCCAGCCGATCAGGACAGCTGTATGAAAAACTGTTTTTT	CASRSGQLYEKLFF
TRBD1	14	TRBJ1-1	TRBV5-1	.	TGCGCCAGCACCTACGGGACAGAGAACACTGAAGCTTTCTTT	CASTYGTENTEAFF
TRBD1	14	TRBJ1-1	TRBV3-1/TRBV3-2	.	TGTGCCAGCAGCCTCGGACAGGGGGCCGCTGAAGCTTTCTTT	CASSLGQGAAEAFF
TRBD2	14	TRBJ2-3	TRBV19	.	TGTGCCAGTAGTATGAGACTAGCGACAGATACGCAGTATTTT	CASSMRLATDTQYF
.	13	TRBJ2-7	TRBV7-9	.	TGTGCCAGCAGCTTAGGGTCAGGGGCCGAGCAGTACTTC	CASSLGSGAEQYF
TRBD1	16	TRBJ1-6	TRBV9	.	TGTGCCAGCAGCGGAGGACAGGGGAGAGGGAATTCACCCCTCCACTTT	CASSGGQGRGNSPLHF
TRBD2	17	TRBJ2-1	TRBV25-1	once	TGTGCCAGCAGACCCAGTCTACCGGGACTAGTCGGCGGTGAGCAGTTCTTC	CASRPSLPGLVGGEQFF
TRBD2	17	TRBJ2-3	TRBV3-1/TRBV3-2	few	TGTGCCAGCAGCCGACGACTAGCGGGAGACCTCACAGATACGCAGTATTTT	CASSRRLAGDLTDTQYF
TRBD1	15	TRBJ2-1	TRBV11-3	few	TGTGCCAGCAGCCTCGGGACAGCGCTAGAAGAAGAGCAGTTCTTC	CASSLGTALEEEQFF
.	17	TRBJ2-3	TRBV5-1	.	TGCGCCAGCAGCCCTGGTCCGGGTCCCCACACGGGAGATACGCAGTATTTT	CASSPGPGPHTGDTQYF
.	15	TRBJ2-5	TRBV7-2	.	TGTGCCAGCAGCTTAGGGGCAGGGGTCCAAGAGACCCAGTACTTC	CASSLGAGVQETQYF
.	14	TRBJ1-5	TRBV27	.	TGTGCCAGCAGTTTATTTTATAGCAATCAGCCCCAGCATTTT	CASSLFYSNQPQHF
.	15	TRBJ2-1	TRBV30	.	TGTGCCTGGAACCCTAGGGTAGCGAACTACAATGAGCAGTTCTTC	CAWNPRVANYNEQFF
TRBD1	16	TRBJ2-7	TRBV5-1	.	TGCGCCAGCAGCTTGGAGCGGACGACAGGGAGTTACGAGCAGTACTTC	CASSLERTTGSYEQYF
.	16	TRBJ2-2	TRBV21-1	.	TGTGTCAGCAGCAAAGTCTACGGGGGGGTCACCGGGGAGCTGTTTTTT	CVSSKVYGGVTGELFF
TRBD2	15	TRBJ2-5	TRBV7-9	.	TGTGCCAGCAGCCCCGGACTAGCGGCGGAAGAGACCCAGTACTTC	CASSPGLAAEETQYF
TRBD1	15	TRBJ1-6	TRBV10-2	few	TGCGCCAGCTGGACAGGCCCCGACCTCCATTCACCCCTCCACTTT	CASWTGPDLHSPLHF
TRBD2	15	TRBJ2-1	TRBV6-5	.	TGTGCCAGCAGTTACTCTCTGACTAGCGGGAATGAGCAGTTCTTC	CASSYSLTSGNEQFF
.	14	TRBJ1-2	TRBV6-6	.	TGTGCCAGCAGTTACTCCGCGAGGAACTATGGCTACACCTTC	CASSYSARNYGYTF
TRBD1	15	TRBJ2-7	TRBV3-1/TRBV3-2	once	TGTGCCAGCAGCCAATACGGGACAGGGTCCTACGAGCAGTACTTC	CASSQYGTGSYEQYF
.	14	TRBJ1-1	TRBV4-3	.	TGCGCCAGCAGCCAAAAAAGGGAGTACACTGAAGCTTTCTTT	CASSQKREYTEAFF